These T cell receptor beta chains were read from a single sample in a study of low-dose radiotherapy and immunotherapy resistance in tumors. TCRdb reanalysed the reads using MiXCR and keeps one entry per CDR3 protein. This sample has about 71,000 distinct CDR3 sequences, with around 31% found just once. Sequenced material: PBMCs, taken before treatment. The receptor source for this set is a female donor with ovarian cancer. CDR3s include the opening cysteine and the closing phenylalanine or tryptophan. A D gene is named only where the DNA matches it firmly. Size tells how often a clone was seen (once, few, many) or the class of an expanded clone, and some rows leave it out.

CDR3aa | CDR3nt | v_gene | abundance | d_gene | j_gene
CASSTEGVGTEAFF | TGTGCCAGCAGCACCGAGGGGGTGGGAACTGAAGCTTTCTTT | TRBV7-3 | few | . | TRBJ1-1
CAWSRFQETQYF | TGTGCCTGGAGCAGGTTCCAAGAGACCCAGTACTTC | TRBV30 | many | . | TRBJ2-5
CASSFSVRVVRSADEQYF | TGTGCCAGCAGTTTTTCGGTCAGGGTGGTCCGAAGTGCGGACGAGCAGTACTTC | TRBV28 | many | . | TRBJ2-7
CASSDRVAAAYEQYF | TGTGCCAGCAGTGACAGGGTAGCGGCAGCCTACGAGCAGTACTTC | TRBV6-4 | once | . | TRBJ2-7
CASSSWTGEETQYF | TGTGCCAGCAGTTCCTGGACAGGGGAAGAGACCCAGTACTTC | TRBV12-3/TRBV12-4 | many | TRBD1 | TRBJ2-5
CSAAGGGNTIYF | TGCAGTGCCGCCGGCGGTGGAAACACCATATATTTT | TRBV20-1 | . | . | TRBJ1-3
CASSLDGIGQGNQPQHF | TGCGCCAGCAGCTTGGATGGTATTGGGCAGGGGAATCAGCCCCAGCATTTT | TRBV5-1 | . | . | TRBJ1-5
CASSPLRVDRADEQFF | TGTGCCAGCAGCCCCCTGAGGGTGGACAGGGCCGATGAGCAGTTCTTC | TRBV7-9 | many | TRBD1 | TRBJ2-1
CATSETGRFQPQHF | TGTGCCACCAGTGAAACAGGGAGGTTTCAGCCCCAGCATTTT | TRBV24-1 | many | . | TRBJ1-5
CASSPRGDIHTDTQYF | TGTGCCAGCTCACCGCGGGGGGACATTCACACAGATACGCAGTATTTT | TRBV18 | . | TRBD2 | TRBJ2-3
CASRRSGQISGNTIYF | TGTGCCAGCAGAAGATCGGGACAGATCTCTGGAAACACCATATATTTT | TRBV27 | many | TRBD1 | TRBJ1-3
CASSTSGRNERFF | TGTGCCAGCTCGACTAGCGGACGAAATGAGCGGTTCTTC | TRBV6-2/TRBV6-3 | once | TRBD2 | TRBJ2-1
CAIRGVNTEAFF | TGTGCCATCAGGGGGGTGAACACTGAAGCTTTCTTT | TRBV10-3 | many | . | TRBJ1-1
CASSLVQGDGANVLTF | TGTGCCAGCAGCTTAGTCCAGGGGGACGGGGCCAACGTCCTGACTTTC | TRBV7-9 | few | TRBD1 | TRBJ2-6
CASSANREQFF | TGTGCCAGCAGCGCTAACAGGGAGCAGTTCTTC | TRBV9 | many | . | TRBJ2-1
CASSGAGSNEKLFF | TGTGCCAGCAGCGGCGCGGGGTCTAATGAAAAACTGTTTTTT | TRBV7-9 | few | . | TRBJ1-4
CATTLAGGRSREQFF | TGTGCCACCACCTTAGCGGGGGGGCGCTCTCGTGAGCAGTTCTTC | TRBV15 | . | TRBD2 | TRBJ2-1
CASSPGQGWMNEQFF | TGTGCCAGCTCACCAGGACAGGGGTGGATGAATGAGCAGTTCTTC | TRBV18 | many | TRBD1 | TRBJ2-1
CASRGQGASNQPQHF | TGTGCCAGTAGGGGACAGGGGGCGAGCAATCAGCCCCAGCATTTT | TRBV19 | many | TRBD1 | TRBJ1-5
CASTASDEQFFGPGGNNQPQHF | . | TRBV5-1 | . | . | TRBJ1-5
CASSLQPGTDTQYF | TGTGCCAGCAGTTTGCAGCCGGGCACAGATACGCAGTATTTT | TRBV28 | few | . | TRBJ2-3
CASRSEEAGEIFF | TGTGCCAGCAGGTCGGAGGAGGCAGGGGAAATCTTCTTT | TRBV7-9 | many | . | TRBJ1-1
CASKWGTSNTEAFF | TGTGCCAGCAAGTGGGGGACATCGAACACTGAAGCTTTCTTT | TRBV2 | many | . | TRBJ1-1
CASSHTGTSWTGELFF | TGTGCCAGCAGCCATACGGGGACTAGTTGGACCGGGGAGCTGTTTTTT | TRBV14 | many | TRBD2 | TRBJ2-2
CASSGETSISEQYF | TGTGCCAGCAGTGGGGAGACTAGTATCTCCGAGCAGTACTTC | TRBV6-2/TRBV6-3 | . | . | TRBJ2-7
CSTIPRADTQYF | TGTTCTACAATACCACGGGCAGATACGCAGTATTTT | TRBV6-2/TRBV6-3 | . | . | TRBJ2-3
CSVEIPGGSYEQYF | TGCAGCGTTGAGATCCCGGGTGGCTCCTACGAGCAGTACTTC | TRBV29-1 | many | . | TRBJ2-7
CSVLLAGGPLSGTQYF | TGCAGCGTTCTGCTAGCGGGAGGGCCGTTGTCGGGTACGCAGTATTTT | TRBV29-1 | . | TRBD2 | TRBJ2-3
CASSKGGTNNEQFF | TGTGCCAGCAGTAAGGGTGGGACCAACAATGAGCAGTTCTTC | TRBV5-4 | medium-sized | . | TRBJ2-1
CASSLFEESPLHF | TGCGCCAGCAGCTTATTTGAAGAATCACCCCTCCACTTT | TRBV5-1 | once | . | TRBJ1-6
CASSQSPIYNEQFF | TGCGCCAGCAGCCAAAGCCCTATATACAATGAGCAGTTCTTC | TRBV4-3 | many | . | TRBJ2-1
CASSRGRDSYEQYF | TGTGCCAGCAGTAGAGGCCGTGACTCCTACGAGCAGTACTTC | TRBV6-2/TRBV6-3 | many | . | TRBJ2-7
CASSHGQHEQYF | TGTGCCAGCAGCCACGGACAGCACGAGCAGTACTTC | TRBV7-9 | many | . | TRBJ2-7
CASSQEGHGAGGHNEQFF | TGTGCCAGCAGCCAAGAAGGACATGGAGCGGGAGGTCACAATGAGCAGTTCTTC | TRBV4-2 | . | TRBD2 | TRBJ2-1
CASSPRSAIGYNEQFF | TGCGCCAGCAGCCCACGGAGCGCCATTGGGTACAATGAGCAGTTCTTC | TRBV5-1 | many | . | TRBJ2-1
CASSSLRVSYNEQFF | TGTGCCAGCTCATCGTTGCGCGTCTCCTACAATGAGCAGTTCTTC | TRBV7-9 | many | . | TRBJ2-1
CASSIGGTAYEQYF | TGTGCCAGTAGTATTGGGGGGACAGCCTACGAGCAGTACTTC | TRBV19 | many | . | TRBJ2-7
CASSLEQFF | TGTGCCAGCAGCCTAGAGCAGTTCTTC | TRBV27 | few | . | TRBJ2-1
CASSQVDRVENSPLHF | TGCGCCAGCAGCCAAGTAGACAGGGTCGAGAATTCACCCCTCCACTTT | TRBV4-1 | many | TRBD1 | TRBJ1-6
CASSPVSGNTEAFF | TGTGCCAGCAGCCCAGTCTCGGGGAACACTGAAGCTTTCTTT | TRBV13 | . | . | TRBJ1-1
CASSYSGLMNTGELFF | TGTGCCAGCAGTTACTCGGGACTGATGAACACCGGGGAGCTGTTTTTT | TRBV6-2/TRBV6-3 | few | . | TRBJ2-2
CASSLHLQSGRADTQYF | TGTGCCAGCAGTCTCCACCTCCAGTCGGGGCGCGCAGATACGCAGTATTTT | TRBV28 | few | . | TRBJ2-3
CASSFRQGGVTDTQYF | TGTGCCAGCAGCTTCCGGCAGGGCGGGGTCACAGATACGCAGTATTTT | TRBV5-5 | many | . | TRBJ2-3
CASSLANGPADYEQYF | TGCGCCAGCAGCTTGGCCAACGGGCCAGCGGACTACGAGCAGTACTTC | TRBV5-1 | . | . | TRBJ2-7
CASSLRRGQRPYEQYF | TGTGCCAGCAGCTTAAGGCGAGGACAGCGCCCCTACGAGCAGTACTTC | TRBV7-2 | many | . | TRBJ2-7
CASSSRGPEQPQHF | TGTGCCAGTAGTAGCCGAGGGCCGGAGCAGCCCCAGCATTTT | TRBV19 | few | . | TRBJ1-5
CASSLSGAQGGETQYF | TGTGCCAGCAGCTTGAGCGGGGCGCAGGGTGGGGAGACCCAGTACTTC | TRBV3-1 | many | TRBD2 | TRBJ2-5
CASSRRTSGGETQYF | TGTGCCAGCAGCCGACGGACTAGCGGGGGAGAGACCCAGTACTTC | TRBV3-1 | many | TRBD2 | TRBJ2-5
CASSPSTGLRYEQYF | TGTGCCAGCAGTCCCTCGACAGGCCTTCGGTACGAGCAGTACTTC | TRBV28 | many | . | TRBJ2-7
CATPRGDEDTQYF | TGTGCCACCCCCCGGGGGGACGAAGATACGCAGTATTTT | TRBV2 | many | TRBD2 | TRBJ2-3
CASSQAGGGTEAFF | TGTGCCAGCAGCCAAGCTGGCGGGGGCACTGAAGCTTTCTTT | TRBV3-1 | many | . | TRBJ1-1
CSADSQGRGGVGDTQYF | TGCAGTGCCGACAGTCAGGGCCGAGGGGGAGTCGGGGATACGCAGTATTTT | TRBV20-1 | many | . | TRBJ2-3